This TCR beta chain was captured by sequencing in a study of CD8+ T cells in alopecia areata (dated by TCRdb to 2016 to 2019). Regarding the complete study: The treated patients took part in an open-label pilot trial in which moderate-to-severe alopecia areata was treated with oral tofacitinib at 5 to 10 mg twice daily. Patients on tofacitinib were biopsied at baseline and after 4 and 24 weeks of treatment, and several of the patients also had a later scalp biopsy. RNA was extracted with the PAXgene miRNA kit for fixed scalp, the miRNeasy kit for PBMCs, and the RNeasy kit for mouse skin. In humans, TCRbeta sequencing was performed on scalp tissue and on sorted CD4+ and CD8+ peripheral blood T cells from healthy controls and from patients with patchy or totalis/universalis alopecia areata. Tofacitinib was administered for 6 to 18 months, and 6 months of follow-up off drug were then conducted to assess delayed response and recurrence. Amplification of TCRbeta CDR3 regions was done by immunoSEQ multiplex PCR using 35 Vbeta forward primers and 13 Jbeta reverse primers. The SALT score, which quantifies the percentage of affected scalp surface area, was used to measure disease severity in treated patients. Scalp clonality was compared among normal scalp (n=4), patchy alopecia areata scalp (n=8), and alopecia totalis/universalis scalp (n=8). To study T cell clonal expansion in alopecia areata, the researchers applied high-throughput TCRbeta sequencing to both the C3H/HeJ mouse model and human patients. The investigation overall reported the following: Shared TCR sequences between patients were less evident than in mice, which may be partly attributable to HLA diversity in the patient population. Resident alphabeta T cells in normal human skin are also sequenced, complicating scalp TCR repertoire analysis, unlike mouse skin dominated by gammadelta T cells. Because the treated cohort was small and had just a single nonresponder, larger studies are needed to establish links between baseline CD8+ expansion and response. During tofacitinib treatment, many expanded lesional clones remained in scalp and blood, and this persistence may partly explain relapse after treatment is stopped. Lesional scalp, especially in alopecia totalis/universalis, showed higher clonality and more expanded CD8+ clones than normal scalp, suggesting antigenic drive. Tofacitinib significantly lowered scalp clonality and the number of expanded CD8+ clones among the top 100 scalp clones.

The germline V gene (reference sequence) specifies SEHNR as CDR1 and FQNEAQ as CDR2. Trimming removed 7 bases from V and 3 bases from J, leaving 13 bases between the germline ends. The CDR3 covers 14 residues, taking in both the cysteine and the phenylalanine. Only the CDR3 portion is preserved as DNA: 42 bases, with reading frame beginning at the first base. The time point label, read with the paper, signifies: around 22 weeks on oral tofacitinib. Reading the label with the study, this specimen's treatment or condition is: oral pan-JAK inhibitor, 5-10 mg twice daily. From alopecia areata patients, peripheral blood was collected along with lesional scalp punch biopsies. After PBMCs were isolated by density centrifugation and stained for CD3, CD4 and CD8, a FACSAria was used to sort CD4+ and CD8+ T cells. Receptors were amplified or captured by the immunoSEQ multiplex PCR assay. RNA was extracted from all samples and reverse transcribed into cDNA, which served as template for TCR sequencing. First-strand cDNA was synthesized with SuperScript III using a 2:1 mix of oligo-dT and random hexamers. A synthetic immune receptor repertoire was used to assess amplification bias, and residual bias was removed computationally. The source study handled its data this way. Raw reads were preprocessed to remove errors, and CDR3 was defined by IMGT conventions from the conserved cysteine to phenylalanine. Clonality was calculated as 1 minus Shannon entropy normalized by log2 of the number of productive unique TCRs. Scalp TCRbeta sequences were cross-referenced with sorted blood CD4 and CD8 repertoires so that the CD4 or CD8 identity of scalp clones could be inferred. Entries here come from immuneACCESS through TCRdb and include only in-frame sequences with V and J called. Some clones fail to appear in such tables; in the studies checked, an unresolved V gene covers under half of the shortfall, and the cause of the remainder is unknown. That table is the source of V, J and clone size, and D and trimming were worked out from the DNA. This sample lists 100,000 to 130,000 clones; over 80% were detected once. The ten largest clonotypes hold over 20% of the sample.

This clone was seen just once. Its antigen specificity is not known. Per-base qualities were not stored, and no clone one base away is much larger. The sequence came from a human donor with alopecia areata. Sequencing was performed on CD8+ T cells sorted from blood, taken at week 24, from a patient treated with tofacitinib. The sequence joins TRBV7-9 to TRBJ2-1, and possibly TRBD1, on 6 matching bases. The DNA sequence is TGTGCCAGCAACCTAGAAGGGGGCTACAATGAGCAGTTCTTC. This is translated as CASNLEGGYNEQFF.